These T cell receptor beta chains were read from a single sample in a study of OX40 agonist ivuxolimab in advanced cancers. TCRdb's copy holds only in-frame clones and misses some; the assay was immunoSEQ multiplex PCR. Of about 100,000 clones listed, 86% are singletons. The specimen comprised CD4+ or CD8+ T cells sorted from blood, sampled in a trial of the OX40 agonist ivuxolimab. All receptors derive from an adult with an advanced solid tumor such as melanoma, head and neck, liver or kidney cancer. Both conserved end residues are part of each CDR3. Fields, in order: J gene, clone size, V gene, D gene, CDR3 DNA, CDR3 protein. D genes are given only for firm matches. Clone size, where shown, is once, few, many, or a class for clones that have expanded.

J gene: TRBJ2-1
clone size: few
V gene: TRBV4-2
D gene: .
CDR3 DNA: TGTGCCAGCAGCTTAGCGTATGGGGGCTGGGAGCAGTTCTTC
CDR3 protein: CASSLAYGGWEQFF

J gene: TRBJ1-2
clone size: once
V gene: TRBV6-5
D gene: TRBD1
CDR3 DNA: TGTGCCAGCAGTCGGACAGGGGGTCATGGCTACACCTTC
CDR3 protein: CASSRTGGHGYTF

J gene: TRBJ1-3
clone size: .
V gene: TRBV30
D gene: .
CDR3 DNA: TGTGCCTGGACTTCTGGAAACACCATATATTTT
CDR3 protein: CAWTSGNTIYF

J gene: TRBJ1-1
clone size: .
V gene: TRBV25-1
D gene: .
CDR3 DNA: TGTGCCAGCAGTTCACAGCTGAACACTGAAGCTTTCTTT
CDR3 protein: CASSSQLNTEAFF

J gene: TRBJ2-3
clone size: .
V gene: TRBV2
D gene: .
CDR3 DNA: TGTGCCAGCATAGGGTGGAGCACAGATACGCAGTATTTT
CDR3 protein: CASIGWSTDTQYF

J gene: TRBJ2-7
clone size: .
V gene: TRBV7-8
D gene: TRBD2
CDR3 DNA: TGTGCCAGCAGCTCACCTAAAGCTGGCAGCTATAGCGGGAGGGCCGTCGACGAGCAGTACTTC
CDR3 protein: CASSSPKAGSYSGRAVDEQYF

J gene: TRBJ1-2
clone size: .
V gene: TRBV5-4
D gene: .
CDR3 DNA: TGTGCCAGCAGCTTGGGCGCACGGCGGGACTATGGCTACACCTTC
CDR3 protein: CASSLGARRDYGYTF

J gene: TRBJ1-1
clone size: once
V gene: TRBV6-5
D gene: .
CDR3 DNA: TGTGCCAGCAGTTACTCCTGGCAGGGAAAAACTGAAGCTTTCTTT
CDR3 protein: CASSYSWQGKTEAFF

J gene: TRBJ2-7
clone size: .
V gene: TRBV6-1
D gene: TRBD1
CDR3 DNA: TGTGCCAGCAGCGGACAGGGGAGGGACGAGCAGTACTTC
CDR3 protein: CASSGQGRDEQYF

J gene: TRBJ1-4
clone size: .
V gene: TRBV11-2
D gene: .
CDR3 DNA: TGTGCCAGCAGCTTATTCGGGGCCCCTAATGAAAAACTGTTTTTT
CDR3 protein: CASSLFGAPNEKLFF

J gene: TRBJ2-7
clone size: few
V gene: TRBV27
D gene: .
CDR3 DNA: TGTGCCAGCAGCAGGACCGGCAGCTCCTACGAGCAGTACTTC
CDR3 protein: CASSRTGSSYEQYF

J gene: TRBJ2-1
clone size: .
V gene: TRBV5-6
D gene: .
CDR3 DNA: TGTGCCAGCAGCCTACTTAGCGAGGGAGAGAATGAGCAGTTCTTC
CDR3 protein: CASSLLSEGENEQFF

J gene: TRBJ1-6
clone size: .
V gene: TRBV15
D gene: .
CDR3 DNA: TGTGCCACCAGGTTGGGGCCGGGGAATTCACCCCTCCACTTT
CDR3 protein: CATRLGPGNSPLHF

J gene: TRBJ1-6
clone size: few
V gene: TRBV7-3
D gene: TRBD1
CDR3 DNA: TGTGCCAGTGGGACAGGGAATAATTCACCCCTCCACTTT
CDR3 protein: CASGTGNNSPLHF

J gene: TRBJ2-7
clone size: .
V gene: TRBV30
D gene: .
CDR3 DNA: TGTGCCTGGAGTGAAGCGGCAGGGATCGGCGAGCAGTACTTC
CDR3 protein: CAWSEAAGIGEQYF

J gene: TRBJ2-1
clone size: .
V gene: TRBV5-6
D gene: TRBD1
CDR3 DNA: TGTGCCAGCAGCTCGGACAGGGGGTATTACAATGAGCAGTTCTTC
CDR3 protein: CASSSDRGYYNEQFF

J gene: TRBJ2-3
clone size: .
V gene: TRBV7-9
D gene: .
CDR3 DNA: TGTGCCAGCAGCTCCGACAGCCGATACACAGATACGCAGTATTTT
CDR3 protein: CASSSDSRYTDTQYF

J gene: TRBJ2-7
clone size: once
V gene: TRBV20-1
D gene: .
CDR3 DNA: TGCAGTGCTAAGGGGCCCTACGAGCAGTACTTC
CDR3 protein: CSAKGPYEQYF

J gene: TRBJ2-2
clone size: .
V gene: TRBV2
D gene: .
CDR3 DNA: TGTGCCAGCAGTGAAGTAGTAGGGAACACCGGGGAGCTGTTTTTT
CDR3 protein: CASSEVVGNTGELFF

J gene: TRBJ1-1
clone size: .
V gene: TRBV14
D gene: .
CDR3 DNA: TGTGCCAGCAGTCCTCCGGGACACCTCCTCTCCGAAGCTTTCTTT
CDR3 protein: CASSPPGHLLSEAFF

J gene: TRBJ1-2
clone size: few
V gene: TRBV6-5
D gene: .
CDR3 DNA: TGTGCCAGCAGTTACTCGACAAGCGAGAACTATGGCTACACCTTC
CDR3 protein: CASSYSTSENYGYTF

J gene: TRBJ1-6
clone size: .
V gene: TRBV27
D gene: .
CDR3 DNA: TGTGCCAGCAGCTTGGGACGGACACCTAATTCACCCCTCCACTTT
CDR3 protein: CASSLGRTPNSPLHF

J gene: TRBJ1-1
clone size: .
V gene: TRBV6-1
D gene: .
CDR3 DNA: TGTGCCAGCAGCCCAAAGAGGGCAGGAAGAGAAGCTTTCTTT
CDR3 protein: CASSPKRAGREAFF

J gene: TRBJ1-1
clone size: .
V gene: TRBV30
D gene: .
CDR3 DNA: TGTGCCTGGAGTGGTGGAAAGGGTCCTGAAGCTTTCTTT
CDR3 protein: CAWSGGKGPEAFF

J gene: TRBJ2-5
clone size: .
V gene: TRBV15
D gene: .
CDR3 DNA: TGTGCCACCAGCAGAGCCCCAGGGGGCGGGAGGCAAGAGACCCAGTACTTC
CDR3 protein: CATSRAPGGGRQETQYF

J gene: TRBJ1-3
clone size: .
V gene: TRBV11-2
D gene: .
CDR3 DNA: TGTGCCAGCAGCTTAGTGGCAGGGGCTGGAAACACCATATATTTT
CDR3 protein: CASSLVAGAGNTIYF

J gene: TRBJ2-7
clone size: .
V gene: TRBV7-9
D gene: TRBD2
CDR3 DNA: TGTGCCAGCAGCCTCACTAGCGGACTCCAGTACTTC
CDR3 protein: CASSLTSGLQYF

J gene: TRBJ1-1
clone size: .
V gene: TRBV18
D gene: .
CDR3 DNA: TGTGCCAGCTCACGCTCAGTGAACACTGAAGCTTTCTTT
CDR3 protein: CASSRSVNTEAFF

J gene: TRBJ1-5
clone size: once
V gene: TRBV6-5
D gene: TRBD1
CDR3 DNA: TGTGCCAGCAGCCGTCTTGGGACAGCAAATCAGCCCCAGCATTTT
CDR3 protein: CASSRLGTANQPQHF

J gene: TRBJ1-3
clone size: .
V gene: TRBV6-1
D gene: .
CDR3 DNA: TGTGCCAGCAGCTTTTCCCGAGGAAACACCATATATTTT
CDR3 protein: CASSFSRGNTIYF

J gene: TRBJ1-6
clone size: .
V gene: TRBV7-6
D gene: TRBD1
CDR3 DNA: TGTGCCAGCAGCTTAGGACAGGGAAGCTCACCCCTCCACTTT
CDR3 protein: CASSLGQGSSPLHF

J gene: TRBJ2-2
clone size: .
V gene: TRBV4-2
D gene: .
CDR3 DNA: TGTGCCAGCAGCCTGGGGCGGGACACCGGGGAGCTGTTTTTT
CDR3 protein: CASSLGRDTGELFF

J gene: TRBJ2-2
clone size: .
V gene: TRBV14
D gene: .
CDR3 DNA: TGTGCCAGCAGCCTTACGAGACCTCCAGGCGGGGAGCTGTTTTTT
CDR3 protein: CASSLTRPPGGELFF

J gene: TRBJ2-2
clone size: .
V gene: TRBV7-2
D gene: TRBD1
CDR3 DNA: TGTGCCAGCAGCTTAGTTTTAGGGACAGGGAATACCGGGGAGCTGTTTTTT
CDR3 protein: CASSLVLGTGNTGELFF

J gene: TRBJ1-1
clone size: .
V gene: TRBV10-3
D gene: .
CDR3 DNA: TGTGCCATCAGTGAAAGGGGAAACACTGAAGCTTTCTTT
CDR3 protein: CAISERGNTEAFF